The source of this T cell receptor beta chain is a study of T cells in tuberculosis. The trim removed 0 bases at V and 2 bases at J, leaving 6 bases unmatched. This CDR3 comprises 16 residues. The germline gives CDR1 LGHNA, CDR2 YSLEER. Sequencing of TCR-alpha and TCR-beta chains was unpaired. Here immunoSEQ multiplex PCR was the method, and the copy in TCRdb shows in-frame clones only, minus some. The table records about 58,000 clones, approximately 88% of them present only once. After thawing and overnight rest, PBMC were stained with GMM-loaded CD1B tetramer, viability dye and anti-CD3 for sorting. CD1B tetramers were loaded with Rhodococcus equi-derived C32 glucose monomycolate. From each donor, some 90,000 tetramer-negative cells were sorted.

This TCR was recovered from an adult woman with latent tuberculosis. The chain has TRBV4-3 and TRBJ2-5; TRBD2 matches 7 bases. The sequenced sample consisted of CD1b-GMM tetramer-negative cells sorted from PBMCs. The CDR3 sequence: CASSQDRVGGQETQYF. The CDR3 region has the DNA TGCGCCAGCAGCCAAGATAGGGTGGGGGGGCAAGAGACCCAGTACTTC.